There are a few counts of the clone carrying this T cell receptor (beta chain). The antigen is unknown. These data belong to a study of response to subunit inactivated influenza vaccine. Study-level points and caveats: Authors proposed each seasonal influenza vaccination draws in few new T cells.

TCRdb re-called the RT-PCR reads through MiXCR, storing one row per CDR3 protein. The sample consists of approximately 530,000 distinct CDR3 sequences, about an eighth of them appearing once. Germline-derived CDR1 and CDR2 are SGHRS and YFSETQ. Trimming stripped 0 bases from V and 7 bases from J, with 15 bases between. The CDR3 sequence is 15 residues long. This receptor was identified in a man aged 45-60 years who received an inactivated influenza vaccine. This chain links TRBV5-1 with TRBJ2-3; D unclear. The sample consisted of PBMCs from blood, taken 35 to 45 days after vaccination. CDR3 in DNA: TGCGCCAGCAGCTTGGAGGGCCCCGGTGGGAATACGCAGTATTTT. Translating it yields CASSLEGPGGNTQYF.